Listed below are T cell receptor beta chains from one sample, sequenced in a study of blood T cell repertoires in COVID-19. The table came from immunoSEQ multiplex PCR; TCRdb's copy has only in-frame clones and leaves some out. The table lists some 110,000 clones, approximately 81% of them singletons, with approximately 1.3% in the top ten. Sample: peripheral blood. The receptors stem from a man aged 40-49 years with acute or convalescent COVID-19. Each CDR3 is given with its conserved first and last residue. The listing skips clone size in some rows; elsewhere it reads once, few, many or a size class.

V gene	clone size	J gene	CDR3 protein
TRBV29-1	NA	TRBJ2-1	CSVDGSSYNEQFF
TRBV18	NA	TRBJ2-7	CASSQTGAGGEQYF
TRBV9	NA	TRBJ2-2	CASRPQGVDTGELFF
TRBV18	NA	TRBJ1-4	CASSPQERQGNEKLFF
TRBV7-6	NA	TRBJ2-7	CASSLSASGVSYEQYF
TRBV11-2	few	TRBJ1-2	CASSLDPTGKYYGYTF
TRBV7-9	NA	TRBJ1-6	CASSAGNSPLHF
TRBV19	NA	TRBJ2-7	CASSFSGTSGEQYF
TRBV12-5	NA	TRBJ1-3	CASGSLTGSSGNTIYF
TRBV28	NA	TRBJ1-2	CASSGARYYGYTF
TRBV19	NA	TRBJ1-5	CASSMRGQGRYQPQHF
TRBV7-8	NA	TRBJ2-7	CASSRLARGEQYF
TRBV6-1	NA	TRBJ2-3	CASSEQGVDTQYF
TRBV2	NA	TRBJ1-3	CASRGGSGNTIYF
TRBV18	NA	TRBJ1-5	CASSPRTGDQPQHF
TRBV12-3/TRBV12-4	NA	TRBJ2-1	CASRDIVYNEQFF
TRBV7-3	NA	TRBJ2-1	CASSLGTGQGAVHGQFF
TRBV6-5	NA	TRBJ2-1	CASKGGGSKYNEQFF
TRBV19	once	TRBJ2-1	CASSTLGGVNNEQFF
TRBV6-1	NA	TRBJ2-1	CASSEAKASGTYNEQFF
TRBV5-5	NA	TRBJ2-3	CASSLTGRADTQYF
TRBV6-2/TRBV6-3	NA	TRBJ2-1	CASSPLGGTANEQFF
TRBV3-1/TRBV3-2	NA	TRBJ1-5	CASSLIGQGGNQPQHF
TRBV7-2	NA	TRBJ2-3	CASSHPGINTQYF
TRBV4-2	few	TRBJ2-2	CASSQYNTGELFF
TRBV27	NA	TRBJ2-1	CASSLTSSGYNEQFF
TRBV11-3	NA	TRBJ2-7	CASSSGTGMGEQYF
TRBV27	NA	TRBJ2-2	CASSLWTTGELFF
TRBV6-5	NA	TRBJ2-7	CASSYVGTGKNYEQYF
TRBV7-7	NA	TRBJ2-2	CASSASGRVNTGELFF
TRBV28	NA	TRBJ2-7	CASRPATGGLKEQYF
TRBV19	NA	TRBJ1-5	CASNVRGEQPQHF
TRBV5-6	few	TRBJ2-3	CASRPGHYIYTQYF
TRBV2	NA	TRBJ2-1	CASSLLGRGVYNEQFF
TRBV5-1	NA	TRBJ2-1	CASSPTSGSILHEQFF
TRBV28	NA	TRBJ2-7	CASSPRLAGSYEQYF
TRBV2	NA	TRBJ2-1	CASRLEQGTNEQFF
TRBV6-5	NA	TRBJ1-5	CASRLRQDNQPQHF
TRBV7-3	NA	TRBJ2-5	CASSPGVGEGEETQYF
TRBV4-1	NA	TRBJ2-2	CASSQFLVSTNTGELFF
TRBV18	NA	TRBJ1-1	CASSPARGGIMNTEAFF
TRBV18	once	TRBJ2-7	CASSRTSGGFLTGQYF
TRBV30	NA	TRBJ1-6	CAAGVSYNSPLHF
TRBV6-2/TRBV6-3	NA	TRBJ2-7	CASSQIRFYEQYF
TRBV14	NA	TRBJ1-3	CASSQLQTGNTIYF
TRBV5-1	few	TRBJ1-2	CASYNEGVGYTF
TRBV5-1	NA	TRBJ1-4	CASSLVAGGNEKLFF
TRBV16	NA	TRBJ1-2	CASSPTGNYGYTF
TRBV12-3/TRBV12-4	NA	TRBJ1-5	CASSSQGVQPQHF
TRBV7-8	NA	TRBJ1-2	CASSEVYYNGYTF
TRBV30	NA	TRBJ2-7	CAWNIVGAYEQYF
TRBV4-1	NA	TRBJ2-5	CASSQDWASGSETQYF
TRBV4-2	NA	TRBJ1-6	CASSQVGQGGSPLHF
TRBV13	NA	TRBJ2-7	CASSPKQGTYEQYF
TRBV5-1	once	TRBJ2-2	CASSGQNTGELFF
TRBV7-9	NA	TRBJ1-1	CASSPRVSVNTEAFF
TRBV5-4	NA	TRBJ2-1	CASSPGLYNEQFF
TRBV7-3	NA	TRBJ2-7	CASSLMGGYEQYF
TRBV5-4	few	TRBJ1-4	CASSPTADWKEKLFF
TRBV5-1	NA	TRBJ1-6	CASSLAGPSSYNSPLHF